This T cell receptor beta chain appears in the sequencing data of a study of T cells in tumors after PD-1 blockade. Broader study findings: Clonal replacement was seen across treatment, not between pre-treatment samples.

Produced via immunoSEQ multiplex PCR; TCRdb's table is partial and in-frame only. In the table there are 11,000 to 15,000 clones, 55% to 70% of which are singletons. CDR1 is SGHNT and CDR2 is YENEEA in the germline V gene. The CDR3 is 13 amino acids. As to this clone: As yet, its antigen is unknown.

The clonotype was recovered from a human donor with cutaneous squamous cell carcinoma. The rearrangement uses TRBV11-3 and TRBJ1-6; a possible D gene is TRBD1 (6 bases). The sequencing used tumor tissue, collected after anti-PD-1 treatment. CDR3 loop: CATGLNYNSPLHF. The CDR3 DNA follows: TGTGCGACAGGACTTAACTATAATTCACCCCTCCACTTT.